What follows is one T cell receptor beta chain and its context. This sample was included in a study of T cells expressing NK-cell markers. CDR3 length equals 14 residues. Germline CDR1 MNHNY, CDR2 SVGAGI (reference sequence). For each CDR3 protein, TCRdb gives one entry from its re-call of the 5' RACE reads, without DNA. This listing includes under 600,000 distinct CDR3 sequences. The origin of this receptor is a woman aged 50 to 60 in good health. This chain links TRBV6-6 with TRBJ2-1; TCRdb proposes TRBD2, but this gene call is untestable without DNA. The sequencing sample was made of blood T cells: a sorted CD56 or NKG2C T cell subset, CD4+ or CD8+ T cells, or bulk PBMC T cells (not recorded which). The CDR3 loop is CASSYSMGPSEQFF.